The 29 T cell receptor beta chains below were found in one sample sequenced in a study of T-cell reconstitution after alpha-beta-depleted transplantation in children. Researchers prepared the TCRbeta library using unique molecular identifiers, the study reports. TCRdb re-analysed the PCR reads in MiXCR, keeping a single row per CDR3 protein. The table includes over 100,000 distinct CDR3 sequences, around 5.9% detected once. Sequences were derived from PBMCs, mostly from graft donor cells, sampled 60 days after TCRalphabeta/CD19-depleted stem cell transplant. These receptors all come from a female patient aged 2-9 years who had a stem cell transplant for Fanconi anemia, so the T cells may come from the graft donor.

This clonotype showed up many times. This sequence joins TRBV11-2 and TRBJ2-7, with TRBD2 as a possible D gene (5 bases). Germline-derived CDR1 and CDR2 are SGHAT and FQNNGV. CDR3 size: 15 residues. V gave up 5 bases and J gave up 1 base, with 15 bases separating them. The DNA for the CDR3 is TGTGCCAGCAGCGGTCACGGGGTCTCATCCTACGAGCAGTACTTC. It encodes CASSGHGVSSYEQYF.

This clonotype showed up many times. V gene TRBV5-5 combines with J gene TRBJ2-1; unclear D gene. V gave up 0 bases and J gave up 5 bases, with 15 bases separating them. Per the germline V gene, CDR1 is SGHKS and CDR2 is YYEKEE (reference sequence). The CDR3 totals 16 residues. The DNA of the CDR3 is TGTGCCAGCAGCTTGGATCATAGGACCCTAAACAATGAGCAGTTCTTC. Its translation is CASSLDHRTLNNEQFF.

Ten or more counts support this clonotype. The rearrangement links TRBV28 to TRBJ2-2, with D uncertain. CDR3 length: 16 amino acids. In germline, CDR1 is MDHEN, CDR2 SYDVKM. V gave up 10 bases and J gave up 5 bases, with 23 bases separating them. The CDR3 DNA is TGTGCCACCAGGTATAAGAGAGGCCTGAGGACCGGGGAGCTGTTTTTT. Its translation is CATRYKRGLRTGELFF.

This clonotype occurred a few times. The gene calls are TRBV4-2 and TRBJ1-1; 7 bases line up with TRBD1. There are 15 residues in the CDR3. Germline CDR1 and CDR2: LGHNA and YNFKEQ. Unmatched junction bases numbered 4, after V lost 3 bases and J lost 0 bases. In nucleotides, the CDR3 is TGTGCCAGCAGCCAGAGGGACAGCCTGAACACTGAAGCTTTCTTT. Encoded protein: CASSQRDSLNTEAFF.

This clonotype appeared a few times. CDR3 in DNA: TGTGCCAGCAGTTACTCGGGGGCATCCTACGAGCAGTACTTC. It encodes CASSYSGASYEQYF. The chain carries TRBV6-5 and TRBJ2-7; D is possibly TRBD1 (6 bases). The CDR3 has 14 amino acids. The germline CDR1 and CDR2 sequences are MNHEY and SVGAGI. V gave up 0 bases and J gave up 1 base, with 7 bases separating them.

This clonotype occurred many times. The chain combines TRBV18 with TRBJ2-7; 8 bases match TRBD2. With V trimmed by 1 base and J by 1 base, 0 bases remained unmatched. Per the germline V gene, CDR1 is KGHSH and CDR2 is LQKENI. The CDR3 extends over 14 amino acids. CDR3 residues: CASSPQRESYEQYF. CDR3 nucleotides: TGTGCCAGCTCACCACAGCGGGAGTCCTACGAGCAGTACTTC.

This clonotype was seen many times. The V and J genes are TRBV20-1 and TRBJ2-3; D is ambiguous. CDR3 length: 12 amino acids. V was trimmed by 5 bases and J by 2 bases, leaving 8 bases between them. Germline V CDR1 and CDR2: DFQATT, SNEGSKA (reference sequence). For the CDR3, the DNA is TGCAGTGCTGGGCCCTCCACAGATACGCAGTATTTT. Protein product: CSAGPSTDTQYF.

Ten or more counts support this clonotype. This CDR3 is CASSLFKLTPNTGELFF. The CDR3 DNA reads TGTGCCAGCAGCTTATTCAAGCTAACCCCGAACACCGGGGAGCTGTTTTTT. The chain couples TRBV7-8 to TRBJ2-2, with D hard to call. The CDR3 consists of 17 residues. Germline-derived CDR1 and CDR2 are SGHVS and FQNEAQ. With 2 bases removed from V and 0 bases from J, the gap between germline ends came to 13 bases.

This clonotype was detected many times. This rearrangement joins TRBV5-1 to TRBJ2-7; TRBD1 aligns across 9 bases. There are 15 residues in the CDR3. CDR1 is SGHRS and CDR2 is YFSETQ in the germline V gene. V was clipped by 1 base and J by 5 bases; unmatched bases: 7. This chain's CDR3 is CASSLLGQGGHEQYF. In nucleotides, the CDR3 is TGCGCCAGCAGCTTGCTGGGACAGGGCGGCCACGAGCAGTACTTC.

This clonotype has a count of ten or more. This rearrangement joins TRBV7-9 to TRBJ1-5; D uncertain. The CDR3 has 12 residues. Trimming took 1 base from V and 6 from J, leaving 4 bases between them. The germline V gene has CDR1 SEHNR and CDR2 FQNEAQ (reference sequence). This CDR3 is CASSLVGQPQHF. Here the CDR3 DNA reads TGTGCCAGCAGCTTAGTTGGTCAGCCCCAGCATTTT. Full variable domain (missing parts from reference TRBV7-9 and TRBJ1-5): DTGVSQNPRHKITKRGQNVTFRCDPISEHNRLYWYRQTLGQGPEFLTYFQNEAQLEKSRLLSDRFSAERPKGSFSTLEIQRTEQGDSAMYLCASSLVGQPQHFGDGTRLSIL.

The genes are TRBV20-1 and TRBJ1-5; no clear D gene. The V end was cut by 3 bases, the J end by 3 bases, with 6 bases between. Germline values: CDR1 DFQATT, CDR2 SNEGSKA (reference sequence). The CDR3 totals 12 residues. The CDR3 reads CSASSNNQPQHF. The CDR3 coding sequence is TGCAGTGCTAGCAGTAACAATCAGCCCCAGCATTTT.

The chain combines TRBV7-2 with TRBJ1-1; 10 nucleotides line up with TRBD1. The V gene end was trimmed by 4 bases and the J gene end by 5 bases; junction bases not matched to a gene: 7. This CDR3 is 15 amino acids long. Per germline, CDR1 SGHTA and CDR2 FQGNSA. In nucleotides, the CDR3 is TGTGCCAGCAGCTCGACAGGGGGCAGGTGGACTGAAGCTTTCTTT. Translated: CASSSTGGRWTEAFF.

The chain is built from TRBV18 and TRBJ1-1; D remains unclear. The V end was cut by 2 bases, the J end by 0 bases, with 7 bases between. The CDR3 is 14 residues long. Germline CDR1 reads KGHSH; CDR2 reads LQKENI. The CDR3 region has the DNA TGTGCCAGCTCACCATCACCTCTGAACACTGAAGCTTTCTTT. Its protein product is CASSPSPLNTEAFF.

This clonotype was counted between two and nine times. The J gene is TRBJ2-1, the V gene TRBV20-1; the D is unclear. Trimming shortened V by 0 bases and J by 0 bases, and 9 bases separated the two germline ends. Germline lookup yields CDR1 DFQATT and CDR2 SNEGSKA (reference sequence). The CDR3 is 15 amino acids. The CDR3 bases are TGCAGTGCTAGAGAACCCCGCGGCTCCTACAATGAGCAGTTCTTC. Protein product: CSAREPRGSYNEQFF.

This clonotype showed up many times. This rearrangement joins TRBV24-1 to TRBJ2-1, with 11 bases identical to TRBD2. J gave up 2 bases and V 7 bases, and 3 bases lay outside the gene matches. The CDR3 runs 15 residues. The V gene's germline CDR1 is KGHDR and CDR2 SFDVKD. The chain's CDR3 is CATRGTSGTYNEQFF. The CDR3 DNA sequence: TGTGCCACCAGGGGGACTAGCGGAACCTACAATGAGCAGTTCTTC.

This clonotype was seen a handful of times. This rearrangement joins TRBV20-1 to TRBJ1-4, with 7 bases fitting TRBD1. Trimming took 4 bases from V and 6 from J; bases not matched to a gene: 20. Germline V gene lookup returns CDR1 DFQATT and CDR2 SNEGSKA (reference sequence). This CDR3 is 18 amino acids long. As DNA, the CDR3 is TGCAGTGCTATCAGACAGGGAGGGGCCTCCTTACTTTATGAAAAACTGTTTTTT. Protein product: CSAIRQGGASLLYEKLFF.

This clonotype was observed a handful of times. This chain connects TRBV12-3 or TRBV12-4 to TRBJ2-3; 9 bases line up with TRBD2. The CDR3 runs to 17 residues. The J segment lost 2 bases and the V segment lost 5 bases, leaving 11 bases of the junction unmatched. The CDR3 loop is CASSRGRSGGFTDTQYF. CDR3 in DNA: TGTGCCAGCAGTCGGGGCCGCAGCGGGGGGTTCACAGATACGCAGTATTTT.

This clonotype was seen at least ten times. The V and J genes are TRBV5-1 and TRBJ2-1; 13 bases line up with TRBD2. From germline, CDR1 is SGHRS and CDR2 YFSETQ. Trimming removed 1 base from V and 2 bases from J; junction bases left unmatched: 3. This CDR3 region has 17 residues. CDR3 region: CASSLTSGRAPYNEQFF. DNA of the CDR3: TGCGCCAGCAGCTTGACTAGCGGGAGGGCCCCCTACAATGAGCAGTTCTTC.

V usage is TRBV20-1 and J usage is TRBJ1-5, with D possibly being TRBD1 (6 bases). The CDR3 totals 15 residues. Trimming removed 3 bases at V and 5 bases at J, with 17 bases between. CDR1 and CDR2 from the germline V gene are DFQATT and SNEGSKA (reference sequence). The CDR3 coding sequence is TGCAGTGCTAGGGGGTCCGGACAGCCCGATCAGCCCCAGCATTTT. Its protein product is CSARGSGQPDQPQHF.

This clonotype occurred many times. CDR3 bases: TGTGCCAGCACCCCCTTTGGGCTAGCGGGAAGGACAGATACGCAGTATTTT. This gives the protein CASTPFGLAGRTDTQYF. This chain joins TRBV12-3 or TRBV12-4 and TRBJ2-3; 9 bases agree with TRBD2. This CDR3 has 17 residues. Unmatched junction bases numbered 14, after V lost 7 bases and J lost 3 bases.

This clonotype was seen repeatedly, ten times or more. V usage is TRBV7-9 and J usage is TRBJ1-4; 7 nucleotides match TRBD1. This CDR3 has 16 amino acids. The junction had 4 bases not matched to a gene; V was cut back by 1 base and J by 2 bases. Per the germline V gene, CDR1 is SEHNR and CDR2 is FQNEAQ (reference sequence). The CDR3, as DNA: TGTGCCAGCAGCTTAGTAAGGGGGCGTACTAATGAAAAACTGTTTTTT. It translates to CASSLVRGRTNEKLFF.

This clonotype came up a few times. V and J are TRBV20-1 and TRBJ2-7, with 13 nucleotides matching TRBD2. The ends lost 1 base at V and 3 bases at J; junction bases unmatched: 0. Germline V lookup: CDR1 DFQATT, CDR2 SNEGSKA (reference sequence). CDR3 size: 14 residues. CDR3 sequence: CSARGTSGSYEQYF. The CDR3 DNA sequence: TGCAGTGCTAGAGGGACTAGCGGGAGCTACGAGCAGTACTTC.

This clonotype was seen only a few times. This chain links TRBV6-5 with TRBJ2-7; a possible D gene is TRBD1 (6 bases). Trimming pared 2 bases from V and 5 bases from J, leaving 16 bases between. The CDR3 extends over 15 amino acids. CDR1 and CDR2 from the germline V gene are MNHEY and SVGAGI. CDR3 amino acids: CASSYENPGADEQYF. CDR3 DNA sequence: TGTGCCAGCAGTTACGAAAACCCAGGGGCGGACGAGCAGTACTTC.

The rearrangement uses TRBV6-2 or TRBV6-3 and TRBJ2-5; D is unclear. The CDR3 covers 12 residues. The germline CDR1 and CDR2 sequences are MNHEY and SVGEGT. The ends were cut back, 2 bases at V and 7 bases at J, with 8 bases in the middle. CDR3 bases: TGTGCCAGCAGTTACAGGGATGGGACCCAGTACTTC. Amino acid sequence: CASSYRDGTQYF.

This rearrangement joins TRBV3-1 to TRBJ1-1; unclear D gene. This CDR3 spans 15 amino acids. Per germline, CDR1 LGHDT and CDR2 YNNKEL (reference sequence). Trimming cost V 0 bases and J 10 bases, with 18 bases left between them. CDR3 protein: CASSQDGWGSMGAFF. CDR3 in DNA: TGTGCCAGCAGCCAAGATGGGTGGGGAAGCATGGGAGCTTTCTTT.

Only a few counts were recorded for this clonotype. This rearrangement joins TRBV5-5 to TRBJ2-7; the D gene is possibly TRBD2 (6 bases). Germline assignment: CDR1 SGHKS and CDR2 YYEKEE (reference sequence). The CDR3 runs 18 residues. Trimming cost V 0 bases and J 4 bases, with 23 bases left between them. The CDR3 DNA reads as TGTGCCAGCAGCTTGGTCCAGCAGGCTAGCGAGAGAAAATACGAGCAGTACTTC. Translation: CASSLVQQASERKYEQYF.

This clonotype was recorded many times. V usage is TRBV3-1 and J usage is TRBJ2-4; D not resolved. Germline CDR1 reads LGHDT; CDR2 reads YNNKEL (reference sequence). The CDR3 is 14 residues long. Trimming left V 8 bases short and J 0 bases short, with 11 bases between. CDR3 sequence (DNA): TGTGCCAGCTGTTTTTGGGGAGCCAAAAACATTCAGTACTTC. Residues: CASCFWGAKNIQYF. Together with reference TRBV3-1 and TRBJ2-4, the CDR3 gives the full variable domain: DTAVSQTPKYLVTQMGNDKSIKCEQNLGHDTMYWYKQDSKKFLKIMFSYNNKELIINETVPNRFSPKSPDKAHLNLHINSLELGDSAVYFCASCFWGAKNIQYFGAGTRLSVL.

There are many counts of this clonotype. This chain connects TRBV28 to TRBJ1-5; D gene unclear. This CDR3 has 15 residues. The germline V gene encodes CDR1 MDHEN and CDR2 SYDVKM. Trimming cost V 5 bases and J 5 bases, with 16 bases left between them. This CDR3 is CASSGIREGYQPQHF. CDR3 in DNA: TGTGCCAGCAGTGGGATACGGGAGGGCTATCAGCCCCAGCATTTT.

This clonotype was found a few times. V usage is TRBV19 and J usage is TRBJ2-2; TRBD1 aligns across 9 bases. The CDR3 sequence is 15 residues long. Germline CDR1 LNHDA, CDR2 SQIVND (reference sequence). Trimming took 7 bases from V and 5 from J; bases not matched to a gene: 8. The CDR3 sequence is CASKEGQGATGELFF. The CDR3 coding sequence is TGTGCCAGTAAGGAGGGACAGGGAGCAACCGGGGAGCTGTTTTTT.